The rows below give T cell receptor beta chains drawn from one sample of a study of OX40 agonist ivuxolimab in advanced cancers. Assay: immunoSEQ multiplex PCR; the TCRdb copy retains only in-frame clones and omits some. This sample has around 75,000 clones, with roughly 90% found just once. The sequenced sample was CD4+ or CD8+ T cells sorted from blood, obtained in a trial of the OX40 agonist ivuxolimab. The receptors derive from an adult with an advanced solid tumor such as melanoma, head and neck, liver or kidney cancer. Each CDR3 is given with its conserved first and last residue. A D gene is named only where the DNA matches it firmly. Rows give clone size only sometimes, using once, few, many, or a class for an expanded clone.

V	D	size	length	J	DNA	CDR3
TRBV7-2	.	.	13	TRBJ2-3	TGTGCCAGCAGCTTAGCGCACGGAGATACGCAGTATTTT	CASSLAHGDTQYF
TRBV28	.	.	16	TRBJ1-6	TGTGCCAGCAGTTTACCCCGCATGCTTTATAATTCACCCCTCCACTTT	CASSLPRMLYNSPLHF
TRBV29-1	.	.	14	TRBJ2-1	TGCAGCGTTGACGGGATGTTGGGGTACAATGAGCAGTTCTTC	CSVDGMLGYNEQFF
TRBV10-3	.	once	15	TRBJ2-2	TGTGCCATCAGTGAGTGGGACCCGAACACCGGGGAGCTGTTTTTT	CAISEWDPNTGELFF
TRBV10-3	TRBD2	few	15	TRBJ2-1	TGTGCCATCAGTGGTGGGACTAGCGGGTACAATGAGCAGTTCTTC	CAISGGTSGYNEQFF
TRBV10-2	.	.	13	TRBJ1-5	TGCGCCAGCAGTGAGATGGGGGATCAGCCCCAGCATTTT	CASSEMGDQPQHF
TRBV11-3	.	few	15	TRBJ1-5	TGTGCCAGCAGCTTAGATTCAGGTTTAGATCAGCCCCAGCATTTT	CASSLDSGLDQPQHF
TRBV10-3	.	once	13	TRBJ1-1	TGTGCCATCAGGTGGGAAAGGGTCACTGAAGCTTTCTTT	CAIRWERVTEAFF
TRBV28	TRBD2	.	16	TRBJ2-3	TGTGCCAGCAGTGGTAGAGCGGGGGGCAGCACAGATACGCAGTATTTT	CASSGRAGGSTDTQYF
TRBV28	TRBD1	.	16	TRBJ1-4	TGTGCCAGCAGTGGATCCGGGACAGGGGAGGTAGAAAAACTGTTTTTT	CASSGSGTGEVEKLFF
TRBV5-1	TRBD2	.	14	TRBJ2-5	TGCGCCAGCAGCTTAGGGACTAGTGAAGAGACCCAGTACTTC	CASSLGTSEETQYF
TRBV5-4	TRBD1	.	15	TRBJ1-5	TGTGCCAGCAGCTTACGACAGGGTGCGGCTCAGCCCCAGCATTTT	CASSLRQGAAQPQHF
TRBV5-1	TRBD1	.	15	TRBJ1-2	TGCGCCAGCAGCTTGGGGACAGGGGTTGGCTATGGCTACACCTTC	CASSLGTGVGYGYTF
TRBV5-1	.	many	15	TRBJ2-1	TGCGCCAGCAGCTTGGGCCAGGGGCGATACAATGAGCAGTTCTTC	CASSLGQGRYNEQFF
TRBV5-1	.	once	14	TRBJ1-4	TGCGCCAGCAGTTCGTCGGGGCTTAATGAAAAACTGTTTTTT	CASSSSGLNEKLFF
TRBV5-1	TRBD2	.	17	TRBJ2-1	TGCGCCAGCAGTTGGGACCCACTAGCGGGACGGATCAATGAGCAGTTCTTC	CASSWDPLAGRINEQFF
TRBV6-5	TRBD1	.	13	TRBJ1-2	TGTGCCAGCAGACCGACAGGGCGCTATGGCTACACCTTC	CASRPTGRYGYTF
TRBV7-2	TRBD1	.	14	TRBJ2-7	TGTGCCAGCAGCTTGGGGACAGCCCCCTACGAGCAGTACTTC	CASSLGTAPYEQYF
TRBV6-1	.	.	14	TRBJ1-1	TGTGCCAGCAGTGCGACCCAGGGGAACACTGAAGCTTTCTTT	CASSATQGNTEAFF
TRBV5-1	TRBD1	.	14	TRBJ1-1	TGCGCCAGCGAGGAAACAGGGGTGGGCACTGAAGCTTTCTTT	CASEETGVGTEAFF
TRBV5-1	.	.	14	TRBJ2-3	TGCGCCAGCAGCTTGGTCGGGGAAACAGATACGCAGTATTTT	CASSLVGETDTQYF
TRBV9	TRBD1	.	15	TRBJ1-5	TGTGCCAGCAGCTTAAGTTCAGGGGGGAATCAGCCCCAGCATTTT	CASSLSSGGNQPQHF
TRBV6-5	.	.	15	TRBJ1-1	TGTGCCAGCAGGCCGTATGGGCAGACTAACACTGAAGCTTTCTTT	CASRPYGQTNTEAFF
TRBV27	.	.	15	TRBJ2-6	TGTGCCAGCAGCCCGGACACTTCTGGGGCCAACGTCCTGACTTTC	CASSPDTSGANVLTF
TRBV27	TRBD1	once	14	TRBJ2-5	TGTGCCAGCAGTTCGACAGGGGCGGACGGGACCCAGTACTTC	CASSSTGADGTQYF
TRBV28	.	.	16	TRBJ2-2	TGTGCCAGCAGTCCCGCATCTGCCGAGAACACCGGGGAGCTGTTTTTT	CASSPASAENTGELFF
TRBV7-2	TRBD1	.	14	TRBJ2-3	TGTGCCAGCAGGCAAACAGGGGTGACCTTGGCGCAGTATTTT	CASRQTGVTLAQYF
TRBV28	TRBD1	.	16	TRBJ2-2	TGTGCCAGCAGTACCTGGGACAGGGTCAGCACCGGGGAGCTGTTTTTT	CASSTWDRVSTGELFF
TRBV23-1	.	.	14	TRBJ2-7	TGCGCCAGCGCTCCGGGACGTAGGACCTACGAGCAGTACTTC	CASAPGRRTYEQYF
TRBV7-3	.	.	15	TRBJ2-1	TGTGCCAGCAGCGCTGACTCTAGCTCCTACAATGAGCAGTTCTTC	CASSADSSSYNEQFF
TRBV7-2	.	.	14	TRBJ2-2	TGTGCCAGCAGCTTAGCGGCCTCCTCCGGGGAGCTGTTTTTT	CASSLAASSGELFF
TRBV28	.	.	14	TRBJ2-7	TGTGCCAGCCTTGCAGGACAGTATACCTACGAGCAGTACTTC	CASLAGQYTYEQYF
TRBV5-3	.	.	12	TRBJ2-7	TGTGCCGGCCCTGAGGCCCCATGCGAGCAGTACTTC	CAGPEAPCEQYF